This record covers a single T cell receptor (beta chain). These data originate in a study of Ad26.COV2.S vaccination and SARS-CoV-2 variants. Across the whole study: Each vaccinee took Ad26.COV2.S intramuscularly, once or twice 56 days apart.

Indicated treatment: some 20 received Ad26.COV2.S at low or high dose, single or two shots; 5 received placebo; per-sample allocation not given. After the first vaccine or placebo injection, samples were drawn on day 63. V was cut by 4 bases and J by 10 bases, with 12 bases left in between. Germline V CDR1 and CDR2: SGHDT, YYEEEE. This CDR3 has 13 amino acids. The repertoire was sequenced with immunoSEQ multiplex PCR; TCRdb's copy has only in-frame clones and lacks some. The table records over 400,000 clones, 90% of them present only once. The clonotype comes from a person between 18 and 60 years old who received the Ad26.COV2.S COVID-19 vaccine or a placebo. The sample in question was peripheral blood, obtained in a trial of Ad26.COV2.S vaccine versus placebo. The chain carries TRBV5-6 and TRBJ1-6; the D is unclear. The DNA for the CDR3 is TGTGCCAGCAGCGCCGTCGGGCGATCACCCCTCCACTTT. Translation gives CASSAVGRSPLHF. The entire variable domain, with the rest obtained from reference TRBV5-6 and TRBJ1-6, is as follows: DAGVTQSPTHLIKTRGQQVTLRCSPKSGHDTVSWYQQALGQGPQFIFQYYEEEERQRGNFPDRFSGHQFPNYSSELNVNALLLGDSALYLCASSAVGRSPLHFGNGTRLTVT.